One sample yielded the 2 T cell receptor beta chains listed below, sequenced in a study of CD8 T cells in Susac syndrome. Random hexamers served to reverse transcribe roughly 0.45 to 1 ug RNA. One entry per CDR3 protein, called by TCRdb with MiXCR from the immunoSEQ multiplex PCR reads. The data contain 100,000 to 150,000 distinct CDR3 sequences, 85% to 95% of them singletons. What was sequenced was CD4+ T cells from PBMCs. These receptors were taken from a human donor with multiple sclerosis.

Only one count was recorded for this clonotype. CDR3 sequence: CSARHPDQQETQYF. CDR3 sequence (DNA): TGCAGTGCTAGACACCCGGACCAACAAGAGACCCAGTACTTC. The chain carries TRBV20-1 and TRBJ2-5, with D hard to call. Trimming took off 2 bases at V and 2 bases at J, with 12 bases between the two ends. CDR1 and CDR2 from the germline V gene are DFQATT and SNEGSKA (reference sequence). The CDR3 runs 14 residues.

The chain is built from TRBV29-1 and TRBJ1-1, with 7 positions matching TRBD1. V lost 7 bases to trimming and J lost 2 bases; unmatched junction nucleotides: 4. Germline V lookup: CDR1 SQVTM, CDR2 ANQGSEA. The CDR3 spans 12 residues. Here the CDR3 reads CSAYRGNTEAFF. The CDR3 DNA follows: TGCAGCGCTTACAGGGGAAACACTGAAGCTTTCTTT. The variable domain in full, completed from reference TRBV29-1 and TRBJ1-1, reads SAVISQKPSRDICQRGTSLTIQCQVDSQVTMMFWYRQQPGQSLTLIATANQGSEATYESGFVIDKFPISRPNLTFSTLTVSNMSPEDSSIYLCSAYRGNTEAFFGQGTRLTVV.